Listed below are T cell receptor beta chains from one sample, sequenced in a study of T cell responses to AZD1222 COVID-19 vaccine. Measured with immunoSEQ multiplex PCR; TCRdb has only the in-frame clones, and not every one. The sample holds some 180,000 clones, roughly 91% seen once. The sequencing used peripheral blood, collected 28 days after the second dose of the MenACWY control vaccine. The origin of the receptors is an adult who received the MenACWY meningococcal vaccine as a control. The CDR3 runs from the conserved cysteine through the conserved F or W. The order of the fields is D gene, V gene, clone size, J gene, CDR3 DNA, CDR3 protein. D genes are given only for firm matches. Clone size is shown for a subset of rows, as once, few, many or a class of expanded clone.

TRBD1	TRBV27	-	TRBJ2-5	TGTGCCAGCAGGGAGACAGGGGAAAGCGGAGAGACCCAGTACTTC	CASRETGESGETQYF
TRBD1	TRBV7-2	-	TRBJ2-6	TGTGCCAGCAGCCCCAGGGGGCGAGGGGCCAACGTCCTGACTTTC	CASSPRGRGANVLTF
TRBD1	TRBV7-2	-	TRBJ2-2	TGTGCCAGCAGCTGGGGACAGGCGAACACCGGGGAGCTGTTTTTT	CASSWGQANTGELFF
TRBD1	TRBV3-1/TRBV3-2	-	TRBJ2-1	TGTGCCAGCAGACAACCCGGGACAGGGGGAGACAATGAGCAGTTCTTC	CASRQPGTGGDNEQFF
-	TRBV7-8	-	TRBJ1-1	TGTGCCAGCAGCTTCCGGGACGGGGGCGCTGAAGCTTTCTTT	CASSFRDGGAEAFF
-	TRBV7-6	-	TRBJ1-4	TGTGCCAGCAGCGCAGGGGTGTTTGGGGAAAAACTGTTTTTT	CASSAGVFGEKLFF
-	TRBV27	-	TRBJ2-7	TGTGCCAGCAGTCCACCTTCTTTTAACGAGCAGTACTTC	CASSPPSFNEQYF
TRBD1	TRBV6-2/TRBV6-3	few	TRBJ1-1	TGTGCCAGCAGTACCGCGGCCGGGACAGGGGCCACTGAAGCTTTCTTT	CASSTAAGTGATEAFF
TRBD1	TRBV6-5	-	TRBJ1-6	TGTGCCAGCACTCTGGGACAGGGGCGTTCACCCCTCCACTTT	CASTLGQGRSPLHF
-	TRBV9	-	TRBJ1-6	TGTGCCAGCAGCCTCTGGGTCCCCTATAATTCACCCCTCCACTTT	CASSLWVPYNSPLHF
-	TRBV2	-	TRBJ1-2	TGTGCCAGCAGTTCCCAGAGAAGTAACTATGGCTACACCTTC	CASSSQRSNYGYTF
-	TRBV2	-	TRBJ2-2	TGTGCCAGCAGTAAGACAGGGAGGCAACCCGGGGAGCTGTTTTTT	CASSKTGRQPGELFF
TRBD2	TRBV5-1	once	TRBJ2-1	TGCGCCAGCAGCTTGAGTCTAGCGGGGGGGCTCAATGAGCAGTTCTTC	CASSLSLAGGLNEQFF
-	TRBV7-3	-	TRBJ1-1	TGTGCCAGCAGCTTAACGGGGAACACTGAAGCTTTCTTT	CASSLTGNTEAFF
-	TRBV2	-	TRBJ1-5	TGTGCCAGCAGTGAAGAGGGTCAGCCCCAGCATTTT	CASSEEGQPQHF
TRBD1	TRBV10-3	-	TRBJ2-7	TGTGCCACTGGACAGGCCTCCTACGAGCAGTACTTC	CATGQASYEQYF
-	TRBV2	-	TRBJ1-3	TGTGCCAGCAGCGGGACATCAAACACCATATATTTT	CASSGTSNTIYF
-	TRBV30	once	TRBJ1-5	TGTGCCTGGAGTGACAGCAATCAGCCCCAGCATTTT	CAWSDSNQPQHF
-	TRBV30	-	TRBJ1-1	TGTGCCTGGAGTATCGGGCCGAACACTGAAGCTTTCTTT	CAWSIGPNTEAFF
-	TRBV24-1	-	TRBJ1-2	TGTGCCACCAGTGATTTAGATGGAAATGGCTACACCTTC	CATSDLDGNGYTF
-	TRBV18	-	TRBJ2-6	TGTGCCAGCTCACCACCGGCCTCTGGGGCCAACGTCCTGACTTTC	CASSPPASGANVLTF
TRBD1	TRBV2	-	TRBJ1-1	TGTGCCAGCAGTGAACAGACAGGGAGGGCTGAAGCTTTCTTT	CASSEQTGRAEAFF
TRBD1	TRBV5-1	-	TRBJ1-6	TGCGCCAGCAGCGAAGGGACAGAGAATTCACCCCTCCACTTT	CASSEGTENSPLHF
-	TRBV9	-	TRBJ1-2	TGTGCCAGCAGCAACGATGGGTATGGCTACACCTTC	CASSNDGYGYTF
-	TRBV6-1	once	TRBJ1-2	TGTGCCAGCAGTGAAGCGCTTCGGCGGAGTATCGGCTACACCTTC	CASSEALRRSIGYTF
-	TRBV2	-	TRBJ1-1	TGTGCCAGCACGTCCCAGGCGTCCGGCACTGAAGCTTTCTTT	CASTSQASGTEAFF
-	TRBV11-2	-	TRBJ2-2	TGTGCCAGCAGCCCTTGGGCGGCCTCCACCGGGGAGCTGTTTTTT	CASSPWAASTGELFF
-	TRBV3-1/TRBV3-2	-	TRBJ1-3	TGTGCCAGCAGCCAAGGAGAAAACACCATATATTTT	CASSQGENTIYF
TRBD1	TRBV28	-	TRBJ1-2	TGTGCCAGCAGCCCGGTGACAGGGGGCTACTATGGCTACACCTTC	CASSPVTGGYYGYTF
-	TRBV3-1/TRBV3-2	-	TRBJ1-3	TGTGCCAGCAGCCCCCATGGACGGTCTTCTGGAAACACCATATATTTT	CASSPHGRSSGNTIYF
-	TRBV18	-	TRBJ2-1	TGTGCCAGCTCACTTGGAGGGGGTAATGAGCAGTTCTTC	CASSLGGGNEQFF
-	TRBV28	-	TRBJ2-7	TGTGCCAGCAGCACTCAGGGGCGGGGCCCGGCCGAGCAGTACTTC	CASSTQGRGPAEQYF
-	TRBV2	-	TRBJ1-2	TGTGCCAGCAGGGACAGAGCTAACTATGGCTACACCTTC	CASRDRANYGYTF
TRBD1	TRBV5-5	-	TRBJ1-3	TGTGCCAGCAGCTGGGGGACAGGGGGCAAAGGAAACACCATATATTTT	CASSWGTGGKGNTIYF
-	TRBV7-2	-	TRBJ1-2	TGTGCCAGCAGCTCTTTCAGGGTTTTTGGCTATGGCTACACCTTC	CASSSFRVFGYGYTF
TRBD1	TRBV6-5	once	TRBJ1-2	TGTGCCAGCAGTTCGCGACGGACAGGGAACTATGGCTACACCTTC	CASSSRRTGNYGYTF
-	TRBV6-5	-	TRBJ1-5	TGTGCCAGCAGAGGGACTTCGGGTCAGCCCCAGCATTTT	CASRGTSGQPQHF
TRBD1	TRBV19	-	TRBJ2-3	TGTGCCAGTAGTATATGGACAGGGACCAAGGCAGATACGCAGTATTTT	CASSIWTGTKADTQYF
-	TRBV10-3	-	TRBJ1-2	TGTGCCATCAGAAGCCCAGACTATGGCTACACCTTC	CAIRSPDYGYTF
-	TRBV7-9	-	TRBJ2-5	TGTGCCAGCAGCTTAGTCGGTGCGGAGACCCAGTACTTC	CASSLVGAETQYF
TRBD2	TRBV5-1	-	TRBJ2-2	TGCGCCAGCAGCTTGTTGCTCGGGGGGAGCACCGGGGAGCTGTTTTTT	CASSLLLGGSTGELFF
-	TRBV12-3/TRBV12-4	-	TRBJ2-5	TGTGCCAGCGGAACAGCCCCGGAGACCCAGTACTTC	CASGTAPETQYF
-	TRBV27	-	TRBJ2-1	TGTGCCAGCAGCTCCCGGGGCGGGGCGTACAATGAGCAGTTCTTC	CASSSRGGAYNEQFF
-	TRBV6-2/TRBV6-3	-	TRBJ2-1	TGTGCCAGCAGTTACTCGATTCGGGTTCCCTACAATGAGCAGTTCTTC	CASSYSIRVPYNEQFF
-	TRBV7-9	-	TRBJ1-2	TGTGCCAGCAGCCCGCCAGGACCGAGGGATGGCTACACCTTC	CASSPPGPRDGYTF
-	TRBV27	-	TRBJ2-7	TGTGCCAGCAGTTTATCGTGGGGCCAGTTCTACGAGCAGTACTTC	CASSLSWGQFYEQYF
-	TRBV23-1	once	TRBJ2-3	TGCGCCAGCAGTCAAAGGACGCTAAGCACAGATACGCAGTATTTT	CASSQRTLSTDTQYF
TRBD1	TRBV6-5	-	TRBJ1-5	TGTGCCAGCGCGGGGACAGGGAATCAGCCCCAGCATTTT	CASAGTGNQPQHF
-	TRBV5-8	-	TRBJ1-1	TGTGCCAGCAGATCAGGGGTGAACACTGAAGCTTTCTTT	CASRSGVNTEAFF
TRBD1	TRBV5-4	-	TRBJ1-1	TGTGCCAGCAGCGTCCCTCCGGGGACAGGGGGAAGGACTGAAGCTTTCTTT	CASSVPPGTGGRTEAFF
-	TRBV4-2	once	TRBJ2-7	TGTGCCAGCAGCCAAGTTTCCTACGAGCAGTACTTC	CASSQVSYEQYF
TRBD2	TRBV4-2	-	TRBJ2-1	TGTGCCAGCAGCCAAGAAGCTCTAGCGGGGATGAATGAGCAGTTCTTC	CASSQEALAGMNEQFF
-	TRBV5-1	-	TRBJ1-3	TGCGCCAGCAGCCCGACGGGGGACTCTGGAAACACCATATATTTT	CASSPTGDSGNTIYF
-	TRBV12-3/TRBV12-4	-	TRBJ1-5	TGTGCCAGCAGTTTCCGGGGGGTTCCCCAGCATTTT	CASSFRGVPQHF
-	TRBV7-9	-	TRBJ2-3	TGTGCCAGCAGCTTATCCGGGACGCTGAAAGCATCAGATACGCAGTATTTT	CASSLSGTLKASDTQYF
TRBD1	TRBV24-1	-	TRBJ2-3	TGTGCCACCAGTGGCGGGACAGGGGGAGGGATTGGCACAGATACGCAGTATTTT	CATSGGTGGGIGTDTQYF
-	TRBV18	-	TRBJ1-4	TGTGCCAGCTCCTTTGCAACTAATGAAAAACTGTTTTTT	CASSFATNEKLFF
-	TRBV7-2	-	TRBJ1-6	TGTGCCAGCAGCTCGCTACAGGGCCGTAATTCACCCCTCCACTTT	CASSSLQGRNSPLHF
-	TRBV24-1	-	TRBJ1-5	TGTGCCACCAGTGACTCCACAAATCAGCCCCAGCATTTT	CATSDSTNQPQHF
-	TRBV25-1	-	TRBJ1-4	TGTGCCAGCAGTGAAGACTGGACAGCCGGTGAAAAACTGTTTTTT	CASSEDWTAGEKLFF